The 27 T cell receptor beta chains given below trace back to one sample, sequenced in a study of shared clonotypes between healthy human individuals. Libraries were prepared by immunoSEQ multiplex PCR; TCRdb keeps only in-frame clonotypes and omits some of them. This sample has some 500,000 clones, with 90% to 97% found just once. The sequencing sample was made of naive CD4+ T cells sorted from blood. Indicated subset: CD45RA+ positively selected. These receptors all come from a woman in her 30s in good health.

J is TRBJ2-5 and V is TRBV28; perhaps TRBD2 as D (6 bases). CDR1 and CDR2 (germline): MDHEN, SYDVKM. The CDR3 contains 12 residues. Trimming took off 8 bases at V and 1 base at J, with 8 bases between the two ends. The DNA of the CDR3 is TGTGCCAGCTCCGGGGGCCAAGAGACCCAGTACTTC. It is translated as CASSGGQETQYF.

CDR3 nucleotide sequence: TGTGCCAGCAGCCCTAGCGGGAGAGGAGAGACCCAGTACTTC. The encoded protein is CASSPSGRGETQYF. The J gene is TRBJ2-5, the V gene TRBV5-4, with 10 bases that match TRBD2. Germline CDR1 and CDR2: SGHNT and YYREEE (reference sequence). The CDR3 runs 14 residues. V shed 4 bases, J shed 4 bases, and the junction held 4 bases outside the gene matches. Complete variable domain (other parts from reference TRBV5-4 and TRBJ2-5): ETGVTQSPTHLIKTRGQQVTLRCSSQSGHNTVSWYQQALGQGPQFIFQYYREEENGRGNFPPRFSGLQFPNYSSELNVNALELDDSALYLCASSPSGRGETQYFGPGTRLLVL.

The chain employs TRBV28 and TRBJ1-2; D gene ambiguous. The V end was cut by 3 bases, the J end by 7 bases, with 9 bases between. The CDR3 totals 12 residues. The germline V gene encodes CDR1 MDHEN and CDR2 SYDVKM. The CDR3: CASSFGELGYTF. For the CDR3, the DNA is TGTGCCAGCAGTTTTGGTGAGCTTGGCTACACCTTC.

Here the CDR3 reads CASSLRTSGTTYNEQFF. CDR3 sequence (DNA): TGTGCCAGCAGCCTTCGGACTAGCGGGACGACCTACAATGAGCAGTTCTTC. This chain joins TRBV7-2 and TRBJ2-1; 12 bases align to TRBD2. Germline values: CDR1 SGHTA, CDR2 FQGNSA. This CDR3 has 17 amino acids. After removal of 5 bases from V and 2 bases from J, the junction contained 7 bases not matched to a gene.

The V gene is TRBV30, the J gene TRBJ1-5, with D perhaps matching TRBD1 (5 bases). The CDR3 totals 13 residues. Germline lookup yields CDR1 GTSNPN and CDR2 SVGIG (reference sequence). Trimming stripped 4 bases from V and 4 bases from J, with 11 bases between. The CDR3 loop reads CAWNLGDNQPQHF. CDR3 bases: TGTGCCTGGAACTTGGGGGATAATCAGCCCCAGCATTTT. The variable domain in full, with the rest retrieved from reference TRBV30 and TRBJ1-5, is SQTIHQWPATLVQPVGSPLSLECTVEGTSNPNLYWYRQAAGRGLQLLFYSVGIGQISSEVPQNLSASRPQDRQFILSSKKLLLSDSGFYLCAWNLGDNQPQHFGDGTRLSIL.

The chain couples TRBV5-1 to TRBJ2-1; possible D gene TRBD2, 5 bases. V lost 5 bases and J lost 1, with 13 bases in between. Germline lookup yields CDR1 SGHRS and CDR2 YFSETQ. This CDR3 has 15 amino acids. This chain's CDR3 is CASRLRAESYNEQFF. In DNA, the CDR3 is TGCGCCAGCAGATTAAGAGCGGAATCCTACAATGAGCAGTTCTTC.

The chain links TRBV5-4 to TRBJ2-3; tentatively, D is TRBD1 or TRBD2 (6 bases each). Germline values: CDR1 SGHNT, CDR2 YYREEE (reference sequence). The CDR3 runs to 17 residues. Trimming removed 4 bases from V and 2 bases from J, with 20 bases in between. The CDR3 spells CASSPGGDSLNTDTQYF. CDR3 nucleotide sequence: TGTGCCAGCAGCCCCGGGGGCGACAGCTTAAACACAGATACGCAGTATTTT. Drawing the rest from reference TRBV5-4 and TRBJ2-3, the complete variable domain is ETGVTQSPTHLIKTRGQQVTLRCSSQSGHNTVSWYQQALGQGPQFIFQYYREEENGRGNFPPRFSGLQFPNYSSELNVNALELDDSALYLCASSPGGDSLNTDTQYFGPGTRLTVL.

This rearrangement joins TRBV19 to TRBJ2-7; the D gene could be TRBD1 or TRBD2 (5 bases each). V shed 1 base and J shed 3 bases, with 16 bases lying between them. Per germline, CDR1 LNHDA and CDR2 SQIVND (reference sequence). CDR3 size: 16 residues. CDR3 DNA: TGTGCCAGTAGTATAGTTCTCGGGACGGAAGGCTACGAGCAGTACTTC. Translated, it gives CASSIVLGTEGYEQYF.

The genes are TRBV9 and TRBJ2-2; D could derive from TRBD1 or TRBD2 (5 bases each). This CDR3 is 17 amino acids long. The V gene's germline CDR1 is SGDLS and CDR2 YYNGEE. V lost 0 bases to trimming and J lost 0 bases, with 12 bases between them. CDR3 in amino acids: CASSVDWGSTNTGELFF. The CDR3 nucleotides read TGTGCCAGCAGCGTAGACTGGGGGTCCACGAACACCGGGGAGCTGTTTTTT.

The chain combines TRBV21-1 with TRBJ1-2; the table names TRBD1, a call not compared with the DNA. TRBV21-1 corresponds to a pseudogene. CDR3 length: 17 amino acids. The CDR3 coding sequence is TGTGCCAGCAGCAAAAGGGTGGCCAGGGTGGATAACTATGGCTACACCTTC. Protein: CASSKRVARVDNYGYTF.

The chain has TRBV7-6 and TRBJ2-2, with a possible D match to TRBD1 (6 bases). This CDR3 region has 15 residues. Germline V gene sequence: CDR1 SGHVS, CDR2 FNYEAQ. The V end was cut by 5 bases, the J end by 8 bases, with 18 bases between. The CDR3 DNA reads TGTGCCAGCAGCGGACGGTTGACAGGCGGTGGGGAGCTGTTTTTT. Its translation: CASSGRLTGGGELFF.

The genes are TRBV4-1 and TRBJ1-4; no definite D call. CDR3 length: 15 amino acids. The V and J ends lost 0 bases and 10 bases respectively, with 15 bases between them. Germline V gene data show CDR1 as MGHRA and CDR2 as YSYEKL. The CDR3 DNA is TGCGCCAGCAGCCAAGATAGTGCGACGTCGGGAAAACTGTTTTTT. Amino acid sequence: CASSQDSATSGKLFF.

J is TRBJ2-2 and V is TRBV28; possible D gene TRBD1, 6 bases. The V gene's germline CDR1 is MDHEN and CDR2 SYDVKM. CDR3 length: 15 amino acids. Trimming cost V 3 bases and J 0 bases, with 8 bases left between them. The CDR3 spells CASSFQGPNTGELFF. CDR3 DNA: TGTGCCAGCAGTTTCCAGGGGCCGAACACCGGGGAGCTGTTTTTT.

This clone showed up just once. The V and J genes are TRBV5-1 and TRBJ2-7; 9 nucleotides match TRBD2. Trimming at V came to 0 bases and at J to 3 bases, leaving 13 bases not matched to a gene. Germline V lookup: CDR1 SGHRS, CDR2 YFSETQ. This CDR3 is built from 18 residues. The CDR3 nucleotides are TGCGCCAGCAGCTTGGGTGGAGGGACCCTAGCGGGATACTACGAGCAGTACTTC. Its translation is CASSLGGGTLAGYYEQYF.

V is TRBV29-1 and J is TRBJ1-1; D ambiguous. This CDR3 is 16 amino acids long. V lost 5 bases, J lost 0 bases, and 19 bases lay in between. Per germline, CDR1 SQVTM and CDR2 ANQGSEA. DNA for the CDR3: TGCAGCGTTCAAGTGTTACAGTGGGCCATGAACACTGAAGCTTTCTTT. As protein: CSVQVLQWAMNTEAFF.

The rearrangement joins TRBV6-6 to TRBJ1-5; D unresolved. This CDR3 region has 15 residues. Looked up from germline, CDR1 is MNHNY and CDR2 is SVGAGI (reference sequence). Trimming pared 6 bases from V and 4 bases from J, leaving 16 bases between. CDR3 DNA: TGTGCCAGCAGCACCTTCGGAGACGTTAATCAGCCCCAGCATTTT. Its protein product is CASSTFGDVNQPQHF.

The chain is built from TRBV7-9 and TRBJ1-6; the D is unclear. Trimming took off 5 bases at V and 8 bases at J, with 16 bases between the two ends. The germline CDR1 and CDR2 sequences are SEHNR and FQNEAQ (reference sequence). The CDR3 is 15 amino acids. This CDR3 reads CASSPDGSVYSPLHF. The CDR3 bases are TGTGCCAGCAGCCCTGACGGCTCGGTTTATTCACCCCTCCACTTT.

The gene calls are TRBV30 and TRBJ2-7, with 7 bases identical to TRBD1. Per the germline V gene, CDR1 is GTSNPN and CDR2 is SVGIG (reference sequence). The length of the CDR3 is 13 residues. V lost 2 bases and J lost 3; bases outside the gene matches: 4. CDR3 amino acids: CAWSTGAGYEQYF. CDR3 coding DNA: TGTGCCTGGAGTACAGGGGCTGGCTACGAGCAGTACTTC.

This chain links TRBV9 with TRBJ1-2, with TRBD1 as a possible D gene (5 bases). V gave up 0 bases and J gave up 5 bases, with 14 bases separating them. The CDR3 runs 15 residues. CDR1 SGDLS and CDR2 YYNGEE come from the germline V gene. The CDR3 reads CASSVGDRLGYGYTF. CDR3 bases: TGTGCCAGCAGCGTAGGGGACCGCCTCGGGTATGGCTACACCTTC. Drawing the rest from reference TRBV9 and TRBJ1-2, the complete variable domain is DSGVTQTPKHLITATGQRVTLRCSPRSGDLSVYWYQQSLDQGLQFLIQYYNGEERAKGNILERFSAQQFPDLHSELNLSSLELGDSALYFCASSVGDRLGYGYTFGSGTRLTVV.

This chain connects TRBV28 to TRBJ1-2; TRBD1 aligns across 8 bases. In germline, CDR1 is MDHEN, CDR2 SYDVKM. The V gene end was trimmed by 5 bases and the J gene end by 4 bases; junction bases not matched to a gene: 15. The CDR3 is made up of 17 amino acids. CDR3 DNA: TGTGCCAGCAGTACCCCGGGACAGGTTCGATTAGCCTATGGCTACACCTTC. Protein product: CASSTPGQVRLAYGYTF.

This chain joins TRBV16 and TRBJ2-5; D might be TRBD2 (5 bases). Germline CDR1 reads KGHSY; CDR2 reads FQNENV. This CDR3 spans 15 amino acids. V gave up 0 bases and J gave up 3 bases, with 11 bases separating them. CDR3 in amino acids: CASSQSWLAEETQYF. The CDR3 nucleotides are TGTGCCAGCAGCCAATCGTGGCTAGCTGAAGAGACCCAGTACTTC. Looking up the rest from reference TRBV16 and TRBJ2-5 gives the full variable domain: GEEVAQTPKHLVRGEGQKAKLYCAPIKGHSYVFWYQQVLKNEFKFLISFQNENVFDETGMPKERFSAKCLPNSPCSLEIQATKLEDSAVYFCASSQSWLAEETQYFGPGTRLLVL.

This clone has just one count. The gene calls are TRBV28 and TRBJ2-7; D gene ambiguous. The CDR3 covers 12 residues. The V end lost 3 bases, the J end lost 0 bases, and 3 bases lay between the germline ends. Germline V CDR1 and CDR2: MDHEN, SYDVKM. The CDR3 DNA reads TGTGCCAGCAGTTTTGACTCCTACGAGCAGTACTTC. Its protein is CASSFDSYEQYF.

In regard to this clone: No conserved phenylalanine or tryptophan is present at the end of the CDR3, so a read error is the likely explanation. The limits of the CDR3 on the DNA are not certain, so only TCRdb's listed CDR3 is given. The chain has TRBV6-5 and TRBJ1-1; no DNA check was done on the table's D call, TRBD1. The CDR3 adds up to 14 amino acids, both ends counted. Looked up from germline, CDR1 is MNHEY and CDR2 is SVGAGI. CDR3 protein: CASSYSTGQAYLGG.

The chain uses TRBV27 and TRBJ1-2, with D tentatively TRBD1 (6 bases). Germline lookup yields CDR1 MNHEY and CDR2 SMNVEV (reference sequence). V shed 3 bases and J shed 4 bases, with 9 bases lying between them. The CDR3 loop spans 13 amino acids. For the CDR3, the DNA is TGTGCCAGCAGTTTCACAGGGTCCTATGGCTACACCTTC. Amino acids: CASSFTGSYGYTF.

The chain uses TRBV29-1 and TRBJ2-5; no clear D. The DNA end favors TRBJ2-7, so the J call may be wrong. The CDR3 covers 11 residues. Germline lookup yields CDR1 SQVTM and CDR2 ANQGSEA. The CDR3 DNA reads as TGCAGCGTCGAGACTCGTTACGAGCAGTACTTC. Translated, it gives CSVETRYEQYF.

This clone appeared a single time. The chain uses TRBV4-1 and TRBJ2-1; tentative D call: TRBD1 (5 bases). The germline V gene encodes CDR1 MGHRA and CDR2 YSYEKL. The CDR3 sequence is 19 residues long. Trimming cost V 4 bases and J 6 bases, with 28 bases left between them. CDR3 loop: CASSPNTHQSRERVNEQFF. The CDR3 DNA sequence: TGCGCCAGCAGCCCCAACACTCATCAGAGCAGGGAAAGGGTCAATGAGCAGTTCTTC.

The chain is built from TRBV30 and TRBJ1-5; possible D gene TRBD1, 6 bases. Trimming removed 1 base at V and 6 bases at J, with 16 bases between. This CDR3 spans 15 amino acids. CDR1 GTSNPN and CDR2 SVGIG come from the germline V gene (reference sequence). CDR3: CAWSDQFGTSQPQHF. The CDR3 coding sequence is TGTGCCTGGAGTGATCAATTCGGGACATCTCAGCCCCAGCATTTT. The variable domain in full, with the rest retrieved from reference TRBV30 and TRBJ1-5, is SQTIHQWPATLVQPVGSPLSLECTVEGTSNPNLYWYRQAAGRGLQLLFYSVGIGQISSEVPQNLSASRPQDRQFILSSKKLLLSDSGFYLCAWSDQFGTSQPQHFGDGTRLSIL.